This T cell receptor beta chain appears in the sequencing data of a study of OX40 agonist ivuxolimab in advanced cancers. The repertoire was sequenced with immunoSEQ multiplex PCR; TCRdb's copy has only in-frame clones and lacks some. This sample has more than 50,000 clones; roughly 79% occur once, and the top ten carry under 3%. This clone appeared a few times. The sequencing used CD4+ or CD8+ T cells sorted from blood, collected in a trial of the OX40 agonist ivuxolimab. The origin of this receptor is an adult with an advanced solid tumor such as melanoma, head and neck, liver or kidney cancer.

Here the CDR3 DNA reads TGTGCCATCAGTGACCCAGACAGTTTCTCTGGAAACACCATATATTTT. Residues: CAISDPDSFSGNTIYF. This chain joins TRBV10-3 and TRBJ1-3, with D possibly matching TRBD1 (5 bases). V shed 3 bases and J shed 0 bases, with 12 bases lying between them. CDR1 and CDR2 from the germline V gene are ENHRY and SYGVKD. The CDR3 is 16 amino acids.